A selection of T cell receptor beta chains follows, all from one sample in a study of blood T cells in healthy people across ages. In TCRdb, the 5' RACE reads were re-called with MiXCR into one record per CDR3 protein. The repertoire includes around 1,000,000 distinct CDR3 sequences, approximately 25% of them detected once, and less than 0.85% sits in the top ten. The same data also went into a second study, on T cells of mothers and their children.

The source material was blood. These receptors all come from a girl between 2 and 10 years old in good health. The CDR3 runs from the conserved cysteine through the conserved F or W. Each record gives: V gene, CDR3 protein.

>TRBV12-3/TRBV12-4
CASSTRDYRAKNIQYF
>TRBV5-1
CASSEWLSGGNTEAFF
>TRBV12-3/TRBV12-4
CASSLWRGAGNTDTQYF
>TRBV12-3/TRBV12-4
CASSFWSMNTEAFF
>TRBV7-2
CAGSSLAGIDEQYF
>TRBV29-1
CSVALGTDNEQFF
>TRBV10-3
CAISPEDRPDEQYF
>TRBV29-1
CSVAGLAGLDTQYF
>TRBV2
CASKEQTNTGELFF
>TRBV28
CASSQPSYSNQPQHF
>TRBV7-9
CASTETGMNTEAFF
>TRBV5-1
CASNLDRNNERFF
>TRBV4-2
CASSQDSLQETQYF
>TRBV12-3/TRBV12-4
CASRFLASGGLNTEAFF
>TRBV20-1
CSAGTNYGYTF
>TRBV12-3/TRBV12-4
CASSTSRTSGGVYEQFF
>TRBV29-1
CSVVSRGQKKGF
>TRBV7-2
CASSYYEDTQYF
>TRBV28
CASRETSVEAPNYGYTF
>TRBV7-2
CASSGGLLETQYF
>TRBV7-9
CASSLPTVGYEQYF
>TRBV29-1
CSVDRGTETQYF
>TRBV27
CASSSSGEPSYNSPLHF
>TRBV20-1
CSARDGPTQHF
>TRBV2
CASGTSGGAEETQYF
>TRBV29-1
CSVVAQGFTNEQFF
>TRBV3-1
CASSQDASGHNEQFF
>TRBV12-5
CASGLVLWAQETQYF
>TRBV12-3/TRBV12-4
CASRGDLGRLFF
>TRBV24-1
CATSDPRTGAKTQYF
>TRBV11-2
CASSSLSGGRNEQFF
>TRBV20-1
CSARDSGSPYEQYF
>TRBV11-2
CASSISGTGPDGYTF
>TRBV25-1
CASSELGDRDNEQFF
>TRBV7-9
CASSRDLGNTEAFF
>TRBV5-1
CASSFRLAGVETQYF
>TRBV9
CASSVALFGETQYF
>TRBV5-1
CASSLWTGRNEKLFF
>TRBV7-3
CASSLWHTGELFF
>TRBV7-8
CASSLAGWGDQPQHF
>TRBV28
CASSSLGTGSNTGELFF
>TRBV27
CASGAREGPDTQYF
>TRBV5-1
CASSAENYGYTF
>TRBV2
CAITSGVEYEQYF
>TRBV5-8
CASVGAATLAKNIRYF
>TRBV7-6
CASSLEGLDGYTF
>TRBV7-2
CASSILDREGYTF
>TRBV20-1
CSATTDRGETQYF
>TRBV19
CASSQAQFTDTQYF
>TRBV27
CASGMTGIGSPLHF
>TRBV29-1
CSVEISGLAGRGTVF
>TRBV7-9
CASSEGVQETQYF